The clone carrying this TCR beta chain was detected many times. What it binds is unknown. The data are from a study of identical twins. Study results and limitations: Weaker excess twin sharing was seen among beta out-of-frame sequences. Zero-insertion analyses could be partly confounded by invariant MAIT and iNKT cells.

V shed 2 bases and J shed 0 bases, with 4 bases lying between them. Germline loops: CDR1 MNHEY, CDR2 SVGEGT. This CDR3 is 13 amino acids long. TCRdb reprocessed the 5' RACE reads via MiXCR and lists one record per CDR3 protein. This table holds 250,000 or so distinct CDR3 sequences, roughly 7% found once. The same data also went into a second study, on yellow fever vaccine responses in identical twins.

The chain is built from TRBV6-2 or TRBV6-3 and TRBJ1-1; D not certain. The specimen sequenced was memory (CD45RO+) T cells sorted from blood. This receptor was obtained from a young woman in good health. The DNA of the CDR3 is TGTGCCAGCAGTTACACACTGAACACTGAAGCTTTCTTT. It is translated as CASSYTLNTEAFF.